This TCR beta chain was identified in a study of T cell changes during pregnancy in multiple sclerosis. TCRdb's table, derived via immunoSEQ multiplex PCR, lists solely in-frame clones and lacks some. The sample has more than 10,000 clones; around 88% are singletons. J gave up 9 bases and V 3 bases, and 5 bases lay outside the gene matches. Germline V gene lookup returns CDR1 SGHTA and CDR2 FQGTGA. The CDR3 contains 15 residues. A note on this clone: This specimen includes other DNA sequences encoding the same CDR3.

The V gene is TRBV7-3, the J gene TRBJ2-1; 13 bases are a match to TRBD2. The TCR comes from a female donor in good health, enrolled as a control in a pregnancy study. This specimen consisted of CD8+ T cells from peripheral blood mononuclear cells, obtained in the second trimester of pregnancy. The CDR3 DNA sequence: TGTGCCAGCAGCTTCTTCGGACTAGCGGGGGTTGAGCAGTTCTTC. It encodes CASSFFGLAGVEQFF.